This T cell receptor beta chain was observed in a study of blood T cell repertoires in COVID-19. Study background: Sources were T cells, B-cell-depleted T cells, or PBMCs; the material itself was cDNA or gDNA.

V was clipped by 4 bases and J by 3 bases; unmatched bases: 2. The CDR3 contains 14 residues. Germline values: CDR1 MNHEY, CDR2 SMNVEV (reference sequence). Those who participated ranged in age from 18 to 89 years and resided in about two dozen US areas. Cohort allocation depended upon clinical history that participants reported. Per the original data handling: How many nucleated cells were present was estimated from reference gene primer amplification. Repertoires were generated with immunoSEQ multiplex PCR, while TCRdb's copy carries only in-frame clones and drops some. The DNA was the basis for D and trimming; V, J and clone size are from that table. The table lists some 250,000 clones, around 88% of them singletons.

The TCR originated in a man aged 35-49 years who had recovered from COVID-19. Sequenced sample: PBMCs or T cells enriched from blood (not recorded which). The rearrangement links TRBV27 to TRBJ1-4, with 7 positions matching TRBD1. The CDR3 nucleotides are TGTGCCAGCAGTTCAGGGGGGCCTAATGAAAAACTGTTTTTT. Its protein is CASSSGGPNEKLFF.